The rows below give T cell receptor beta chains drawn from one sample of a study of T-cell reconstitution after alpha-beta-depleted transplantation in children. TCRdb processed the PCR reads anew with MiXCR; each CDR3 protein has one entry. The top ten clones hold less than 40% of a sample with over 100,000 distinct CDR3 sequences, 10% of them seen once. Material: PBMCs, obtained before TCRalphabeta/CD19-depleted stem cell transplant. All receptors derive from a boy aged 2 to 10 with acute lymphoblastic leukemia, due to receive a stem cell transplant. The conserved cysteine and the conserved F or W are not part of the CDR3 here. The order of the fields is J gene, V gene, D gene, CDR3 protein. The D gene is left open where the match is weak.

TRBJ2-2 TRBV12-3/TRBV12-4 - ASSFAGFGTGELF
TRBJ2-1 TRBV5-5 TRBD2 ASSLVAGYNNEQF
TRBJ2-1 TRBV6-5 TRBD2 ASSPAGGVYEQF
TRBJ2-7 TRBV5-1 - ASSQGSNEQY
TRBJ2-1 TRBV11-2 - ASSLGGSDNEQF
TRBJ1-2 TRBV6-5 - ASSSHRATGYGYT
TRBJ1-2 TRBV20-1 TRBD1 SALDRGGYGYT
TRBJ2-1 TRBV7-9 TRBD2 ASSVIAGAGVGEQF
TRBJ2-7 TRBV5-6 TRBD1 ASSLMGGQGTYEQY
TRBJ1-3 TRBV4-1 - ASSQGPSGNTIY
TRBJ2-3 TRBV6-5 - ASSPSDHRSTDTQY
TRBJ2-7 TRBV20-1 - SAREAQGIHEQY
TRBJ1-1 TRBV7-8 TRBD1 ASTPPGTGHTEAF
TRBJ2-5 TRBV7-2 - ASSPGGQEGETQY
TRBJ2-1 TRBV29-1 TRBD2 SVEGTRNEQF
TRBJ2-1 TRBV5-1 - ASSDPGAVLYNEQF
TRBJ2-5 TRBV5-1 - ASSADSLKTQY
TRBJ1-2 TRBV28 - ASSLLPGDYGYT
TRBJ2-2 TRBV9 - ATGRGDQRGTGELF
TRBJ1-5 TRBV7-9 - ASSLEGGAQPQH
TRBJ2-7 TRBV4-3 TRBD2 ASSQESGNYEQY
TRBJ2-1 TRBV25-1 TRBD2 ASSSIAGGPGTDEQF
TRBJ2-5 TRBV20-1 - SARGDSHFEETQY
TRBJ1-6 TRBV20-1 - SARFLGGPHSPLH
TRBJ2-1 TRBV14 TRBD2 ASSQELAGAYNEQF
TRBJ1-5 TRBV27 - ASSSLGVEGNQPQH
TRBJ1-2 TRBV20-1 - SAWDTRTYGYT